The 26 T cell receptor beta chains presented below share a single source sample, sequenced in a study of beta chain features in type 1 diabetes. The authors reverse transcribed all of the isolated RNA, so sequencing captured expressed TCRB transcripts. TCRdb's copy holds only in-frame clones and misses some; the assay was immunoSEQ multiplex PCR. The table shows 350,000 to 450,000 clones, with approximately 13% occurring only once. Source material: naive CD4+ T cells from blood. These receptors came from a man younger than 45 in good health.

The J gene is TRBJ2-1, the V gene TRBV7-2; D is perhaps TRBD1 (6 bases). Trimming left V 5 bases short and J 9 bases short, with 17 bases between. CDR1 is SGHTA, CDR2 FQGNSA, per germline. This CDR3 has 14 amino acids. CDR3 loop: CASSMDRGYAEQFF. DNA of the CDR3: TGTGCCAGCAGCATGGACAGAGGATATGCTGAGCAGTTCTTC.

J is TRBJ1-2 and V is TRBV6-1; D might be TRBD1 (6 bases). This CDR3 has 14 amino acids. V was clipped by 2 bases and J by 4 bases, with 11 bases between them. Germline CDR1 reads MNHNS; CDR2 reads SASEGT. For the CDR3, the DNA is TGTGCCAGCAGTGAAACTGGACAGACCTATGGCTACACCTTC. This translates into CASSETGQTYGYTF.

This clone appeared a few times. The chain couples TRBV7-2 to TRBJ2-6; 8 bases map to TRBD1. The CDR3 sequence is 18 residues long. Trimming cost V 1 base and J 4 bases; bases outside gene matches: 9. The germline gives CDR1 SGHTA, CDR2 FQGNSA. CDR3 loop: CASSLGGTGLRGANVLTF. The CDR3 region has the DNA TGTGCCAGCAGCTTAGGGGGGACAGGCCTCCGAGGGGCCAACGTCCTGACTTTC.

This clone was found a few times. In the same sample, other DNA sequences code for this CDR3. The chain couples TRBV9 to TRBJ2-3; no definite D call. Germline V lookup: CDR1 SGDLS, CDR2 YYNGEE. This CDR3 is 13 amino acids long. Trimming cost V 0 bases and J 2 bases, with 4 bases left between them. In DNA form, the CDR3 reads TGTGCCAGCAGCGTAGGATACACAGATACGCAGTATTTT. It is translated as CASSVGYTDTQYF.

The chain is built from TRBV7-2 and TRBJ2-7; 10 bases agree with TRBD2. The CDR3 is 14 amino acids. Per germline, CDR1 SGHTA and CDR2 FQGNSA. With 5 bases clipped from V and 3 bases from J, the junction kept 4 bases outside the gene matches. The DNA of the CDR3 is TGTGCCAGCAGCCCGATAGCGGGAGGCTACGAGCAGTACGTC. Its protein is CASSPIAGGYEQYV.

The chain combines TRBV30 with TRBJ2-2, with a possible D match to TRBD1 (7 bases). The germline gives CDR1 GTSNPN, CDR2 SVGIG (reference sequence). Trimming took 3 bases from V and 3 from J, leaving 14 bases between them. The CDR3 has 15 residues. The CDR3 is CAWSPRRGDTGELFF. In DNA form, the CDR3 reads TGTGCCTGGAGCCCCCGCAGGGGGGACACCGGGGAGCTGTTTTTT. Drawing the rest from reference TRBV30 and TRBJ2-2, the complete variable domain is SQTIHQWPATLVQPVGSPLSLECTVEGTSNPNLYWYRQAAGRGLQLLFYSVGIGQISSEVPQNLSASRPQDRQFILSSKKLLLSDSGFYLCAWSPRRGDTGELFFGEGSRLTVL.

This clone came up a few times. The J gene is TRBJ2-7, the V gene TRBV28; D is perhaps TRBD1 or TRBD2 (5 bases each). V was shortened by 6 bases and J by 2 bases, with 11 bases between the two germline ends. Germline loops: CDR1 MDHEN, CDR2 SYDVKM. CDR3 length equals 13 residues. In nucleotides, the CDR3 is TGTGCCAGCAGCGCAGGGAGTACCTACGAGCAGTACTTC. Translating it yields CASSAGSTYEQYF. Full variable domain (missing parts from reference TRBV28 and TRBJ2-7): DVKVTQSSRYLVKRTGEKVFLECVQDMDHENMFWYRQDPGLGLRLIYFSYDVKMKEKGDIPEGYSVSREKKERFSLILESASTNQTSMYLCASSAGSTYEQYFGPGTRLTVT.

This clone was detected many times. The DNA for the CDR3 is TGTGCCAGCAGCCAAGGGCACGAGCAGTACGTC. Translated, it gives CASSQGHEQYV. V and J are TRBV14 and TRBJ2-7; D is undetermined. The germline V gene has CDR1 SGHDN and CDR2 FVKESK. The CDR3 sequence is 11 residues long. Between the trimmed V and J ends, which lost 1 base and 5 bases, there was a span of 3 bases.

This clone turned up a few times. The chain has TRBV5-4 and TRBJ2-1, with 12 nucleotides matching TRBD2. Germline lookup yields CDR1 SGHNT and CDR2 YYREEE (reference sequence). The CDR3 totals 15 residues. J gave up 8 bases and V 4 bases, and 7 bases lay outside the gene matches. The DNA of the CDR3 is TGTGCCAGCAGCAGACCGGGACTAGCGGGCGATGAGCAGTTCTTC. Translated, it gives CASSRPGLAGDEQFF.

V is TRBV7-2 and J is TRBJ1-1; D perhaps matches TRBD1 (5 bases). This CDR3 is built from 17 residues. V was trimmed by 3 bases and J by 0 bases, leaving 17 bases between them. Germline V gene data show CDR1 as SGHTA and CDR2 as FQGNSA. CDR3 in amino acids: CASSLGPPSIVNTEAFF. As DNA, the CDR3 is TGTGCCAGCAGCTTGGGACCGCCATCGATTGTGAACACTGAAGCTTTCTTT.

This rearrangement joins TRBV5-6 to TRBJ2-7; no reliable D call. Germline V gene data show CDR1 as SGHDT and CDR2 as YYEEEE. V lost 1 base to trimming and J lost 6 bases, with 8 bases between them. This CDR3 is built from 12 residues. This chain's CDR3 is CASSLTLLEQYF. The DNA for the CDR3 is TGTGCCAGCAGCTTGACGCTTCTCGAGCAGTACTTC. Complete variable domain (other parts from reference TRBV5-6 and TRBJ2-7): DAGVTQSPTHLIKTRGQQVTLRCSPKSGHDTVSWYQQALGQGPQFIFQYYEEEERQRGNFPDRFSGHQFPNYSSELNVNALLLGDSALYLCASSLTLLEQYFGPGTRLTVT.

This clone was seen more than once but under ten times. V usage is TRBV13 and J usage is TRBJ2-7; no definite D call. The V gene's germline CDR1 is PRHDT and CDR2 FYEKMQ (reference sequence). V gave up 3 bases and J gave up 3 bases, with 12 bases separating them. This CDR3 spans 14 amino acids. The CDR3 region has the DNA TGTGCCAGCAGCTTTGTTGGCAGAAACTACGAGCAGTACTTC. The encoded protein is CASSFVGRNYEQYF.

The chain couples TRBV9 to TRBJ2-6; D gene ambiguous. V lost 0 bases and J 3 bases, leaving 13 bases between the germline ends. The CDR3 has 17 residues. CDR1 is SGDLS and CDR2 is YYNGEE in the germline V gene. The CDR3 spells CASSVDPSRLGANVLTF. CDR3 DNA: TGTGCCAGCAGCGTAGACCCCTCGCGGCTTGGGGCCAACGTCCTGACTTTC.

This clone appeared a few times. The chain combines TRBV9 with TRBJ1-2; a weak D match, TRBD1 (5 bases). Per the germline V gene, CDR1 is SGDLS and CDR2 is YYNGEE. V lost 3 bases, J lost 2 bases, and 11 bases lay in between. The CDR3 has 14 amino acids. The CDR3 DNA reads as TGTGCCAGCAGCGCCGAGGGGAGGAACTATGGCTACACCTTC. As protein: CASSAEGRNYGYTF.

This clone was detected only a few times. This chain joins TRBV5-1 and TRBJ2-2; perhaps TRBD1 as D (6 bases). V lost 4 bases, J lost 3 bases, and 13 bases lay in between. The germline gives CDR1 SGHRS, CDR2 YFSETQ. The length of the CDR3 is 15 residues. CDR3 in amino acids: CASSPGTQDTGELFF. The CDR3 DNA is TGCGCCAGCAGCCCCGGGACACAAGACACCGGGGAGCTGTTTTTT.

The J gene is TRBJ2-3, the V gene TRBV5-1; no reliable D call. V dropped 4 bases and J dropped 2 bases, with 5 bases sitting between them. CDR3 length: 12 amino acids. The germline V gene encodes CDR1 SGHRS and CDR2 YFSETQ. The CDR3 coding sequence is TGCGCCAGCAGCCCGGACACAGATACGCAGTATTTT. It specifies CASSPDTDTQYF.

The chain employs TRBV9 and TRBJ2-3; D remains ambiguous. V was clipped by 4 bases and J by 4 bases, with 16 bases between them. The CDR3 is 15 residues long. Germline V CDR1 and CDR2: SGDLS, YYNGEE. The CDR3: CASSSRGVPADTQYF. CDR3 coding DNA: TGTGCCAGCAGCTCTAGAGGCGTTCCGGCAGATACGCAGTATTTT.

CDR3 in amino acids: CASSTLGGEQFF. CDR3 nucleotides: TGTGCCAGCAGTACCCTGGGGGGTGAGCAGTTCTTC. The chain is built from TRBV6-5 and TRBJ2-1; possible D gene TRBD2, 6 bases. Germline CDR1 reads MNHEY; CDR2 reads SVGAGI. V was shortened by 5 bases and J by 9 bases, with 11 bases between the two germline ends. The CDR3 consists of 12 residues.

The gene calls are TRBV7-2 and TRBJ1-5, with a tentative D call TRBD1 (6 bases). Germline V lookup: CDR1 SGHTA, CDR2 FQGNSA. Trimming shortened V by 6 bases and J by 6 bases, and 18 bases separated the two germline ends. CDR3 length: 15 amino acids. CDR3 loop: CASSPVVGGLQPQHF. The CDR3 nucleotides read TGTGCCAGCAGTCCAGTGGTCGGGGGGCTTCAGCCCCAGCATTTT.

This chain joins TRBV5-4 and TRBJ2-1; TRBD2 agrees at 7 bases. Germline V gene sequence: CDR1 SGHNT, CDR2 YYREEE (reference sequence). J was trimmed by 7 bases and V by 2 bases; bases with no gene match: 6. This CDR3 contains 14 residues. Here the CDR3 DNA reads TGTGCCAGCAGCTTCCCGCGGGGGAAGAATGAGCAGTTCTTC. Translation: CASSFPRGKNEQFF.

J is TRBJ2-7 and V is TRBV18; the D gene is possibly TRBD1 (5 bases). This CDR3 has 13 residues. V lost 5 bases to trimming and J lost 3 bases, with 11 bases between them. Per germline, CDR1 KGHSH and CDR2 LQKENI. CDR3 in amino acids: CASSSSTGYEQYV. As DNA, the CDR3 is TGTGCCAGCTCATCGAGCACAGGCTACGAGCAGTACGTC.

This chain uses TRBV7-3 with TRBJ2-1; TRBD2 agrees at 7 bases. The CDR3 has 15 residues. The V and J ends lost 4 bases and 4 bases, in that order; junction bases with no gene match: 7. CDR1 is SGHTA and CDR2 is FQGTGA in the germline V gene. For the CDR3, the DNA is TGTGCCAGCAGCTCGACTAGCAAGGCGTACAATGAGCAGTTCTTC. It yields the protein CASSSTSKAYNEQFF.

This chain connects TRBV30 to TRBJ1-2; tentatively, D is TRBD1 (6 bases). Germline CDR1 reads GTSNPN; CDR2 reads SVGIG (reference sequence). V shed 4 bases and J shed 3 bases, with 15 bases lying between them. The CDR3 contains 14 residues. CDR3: CAWNQGRQYYGYTF. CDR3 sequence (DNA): TGTGCCTGGAATCAGGGGAGGCAGTACTATGGCTACACCTTC.

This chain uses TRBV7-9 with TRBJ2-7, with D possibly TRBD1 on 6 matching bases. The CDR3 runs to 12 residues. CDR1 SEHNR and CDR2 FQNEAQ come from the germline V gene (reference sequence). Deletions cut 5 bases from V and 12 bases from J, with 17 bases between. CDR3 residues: CASSQTQGIRYF. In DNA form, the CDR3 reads TGTGCCAGCAGCCAAACCCAGGGGATCAGGTACTTC.

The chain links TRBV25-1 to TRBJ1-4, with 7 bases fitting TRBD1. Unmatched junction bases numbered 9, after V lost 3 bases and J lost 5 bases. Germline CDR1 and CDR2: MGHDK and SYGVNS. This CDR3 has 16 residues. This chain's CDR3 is CASSDEPGQRNEKLFF. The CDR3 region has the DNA TGTGCCAGCAGTGACGAACCGGGACAGCGGAATGAAAAACTGTTTTTT.

The CDR3 reads CASSKAGQQETQYF. The CDR3 DNA follows: TGTGCCAGCAGTAAGGCGGGTCAACAAGAGACCCAGTACTTC. This rearrangement joins TRBV25-1 to TRBJ2-5; a possible D gene is TRBD2 (5 bases). Germline V gene data show CDR1 as MGHDK and CDR2 as SYGVNS. CDR3 size: 14 residues. V lost 5 bases and J 2 bases, leaving 12 bases between the germline ends.